The 28 T cell receptor beta chains presented below share a single source sample, sequenced in a study of blood T cell repertoires in COVID-19. Sequencing was performed with immunoSEQ multiplex PCR; in TCRdb, only in-frame clones are kept and a portion is missing. The sample lists 84,000 or so clones, roughly four fifths occurring once. Sequencing input: peripheral blood. These receptors were taken from a woman aged 80 or over with acute or convalescent COVID-19.

The CDR3 loop is CASSPQQGGANEKLFF. CDR3 sequence (DNA): TGTGCCAGCAGTCCCCAACAAGGGGGGGCGAATGAAAAACTGTTTTTT. The V gene is TRBV28, the J gene TRBJ1-4; TRBD1 is a possible D gene (6 bases). Germline CDR1 and CDR2: MDHEN and SYDVKM. Trimming left V 5 bases short and J 5 bases short, with 18 bases between. The CDR3 runs 16 residues.

This chain's CDR3 is CASSEYRGTYEQYF. For the CDR3, the DNA is TGTGCCAGCAGTGAATACAGGGGTACCTACGAGCAGTACTTC. The chain combines TRBV28 with TRBJ2-7, with TRBD1 matching 7 bases. Germline V gene data show CDR1 as MDHEN and CDR2 as SYDVKM. The ends lost 5 bases at V and 2 bases at J; junction bases unmatched: 6. The CDR3 sequence is 14 residues long.

As DNA, the CDR3 is TGCAGCGTTGAGATGGGGAGTTCTGGGGCCAACGTCCTGACTTTC. Its protein is CSVEMGSSGANVLTF. The chain uses TRBV29-1 and TRBJ2-6; possibly TRBD2 for D (5 bases). This CDR3 region has 15 residues. With 3 bases removed from V and 1 base from J, the gap between germline ends came to 10 bases. Germline assignment: CDR1 SQVTM and CDR2 ANQGSEA.

Notes on this clone: One end of the junction does not line up with germline, which may come from a read error. CDR3 amino acids: CAWTPGQWKF. The CDR3 region has the DNA TGTGCCTGGACACCGGGACAGTGGAAATTC. The gene calls are TRBV30 and TRBJ1-2, with TRBD1 identical over 7 bases. Germline V lookup: CDR1 GTSNPN, CDR2 SVGIG (reference sequence). The length of the CDR3 is 10 residues.

The chain has TRBV12-5 and TRBJ2-5, with 15 bases matching TRBD2. Per germline, CDR1 LGHNT and CDR2 FRNRAP. The CDR3 totals 16 residues. The V and J ends lost 7 bases and 1 base, in that order; junction bases with no gene match: 4. CDR3 in amino acids: CASAPGLAGGQETQYF. The CDR3 bases are TGTGCTAGTGCTCCGGGACTAGCGGGAGGCCAAGAGACCCAGTACTTC.

The chain recombines TRBV6-4 with TRBJ2-2; 10 bases are shared with TRBD2. The CDR3 runs 15 residues. Germline V gives CDR1 MRHNA, CDR2 SNTAGT. After removal of 11 bases from V and 4 bases from J, the junction contained 10 bases not matched to a gene. The CDR3 protein is CAGPPIAGGTGELFF. The CDR3 DNA reads as TGTGCCGGACCCCCAATAGCGGGGGGCACCGGGGAGCTGTTTTTT.

This clone appeared a few times. The chain has TRBV19 and TRBJ2-3, with D possibly being TRBD2 (5 bases). V was cut by 4 bases and J by 1 base, with 12 bases left in between. There are 15 residues in the CDR3. Looked up from germline, CDR1 is LNHDA and CDR2 is SQIVND (reference sequence). CDR3 DNA: TGTGCCAGTAGTACCAGCGGAGCGGGCACAGATACGCAGTATTTT. Translating it yields CASSTSGAGTDTQYF. Supplemented by reference TRBV19 and TRBJ2-3, the full variable domain reads DGGITQSPKYLFRKEGQNVTLSCEQNLNHDAMYWYRQDPGQGLRLIYYSQIVNDFQKGDIAEGYSVSREKKESFPLTVTSAQKNPTAFYLCASSTSGAGTDTQYFGPGTRLTVL.

Only one count was recorded for this clone. The V gene is TRBV5-1, the J gene TRBJ2-5; 8 bases are shared with TRBD2. Germline CDR1 is SGHRS and CDR2 is YFSETQ. The V and J ends lost 7 bases and 1 base, in that order; junction bases with no gene match: 9. The CDR3 consists of 15 residues. The CDR3 loop reads CASGGFAGGQETQYF. CDR3 DNA sequence: TGCGCCAGCGGGGGATTCGCGGGAGGCCAAGAGACCCAGTACTTC.

This sequence joins TRBV4-1 and TRBJ2-3, with TRBD2 as a possible D gene (7 bases). Germline V CDR1 and CDR2: MGHRA, YSYEKL. The CDR3 loop spans 17 amino acids. V lost 1 base, J lost 6 bases, and 20 bases lay in between. In DNA form, the CDR3 reads TGCGCCAGCAGCCAAGGTTGGGGGGGCAACTCCATCGATACGCAGTATTTT. It is translated as CASSQGWGGNSIDTQYF.

J is TRBJ2-4 and V is TRBV2; tentatively, D is TRBD2 (5 bases). Trimming pared 6 bases from V and 7 bases from J, leaving 16 bases between. Germline V CDR1 and CDR2: SNHLY, FYNNEI. The CDR3 contains 14 residues. CDR3 sequence: CASSQEGVANIQYF. Here the CDR3 DNA reads TGTGCCAGCAGCCAAGAGGGAGTAGCTAACATTCAGTACTTC.

This chain links TRBV19 with TRBJ2-2, with 8 bases fitting TRBD1. The CDR3 is made up of 14 amino acids. After removal of 4 bases from V and 8 bases from J, the junction contained 6 bases not matched to a gene. CDR1 and CDR2 from the germline V gene are LNHDA and SQIVND (reference sequence). The CDR3 DNA is TGTGCCAGTAGTAACGACAGGGGAGGTGGGGAGCTGTTTTTT. Protein: CASSNDRGGGELFF.

As regards this clone: At the DNA level, this CDR3 is encoded by other sequences in the same sample as well. V gene TRBV5-8 combines with J gene TRBJ1-5; D is ambiguous. The CDR3 covers 12 residues. Germline V gene lookup returns CDR1 SGHTS and CDR2 YDEGEE. With 1 base removed from V and 4 bases from J, the gap between germline ends came to 3 bases. CDR3 residues: CASSLLNQPQHF. CDR3 sequence (DNA): TGTGCCAGCAGCTTGTTAAATCAGCCCCAGCATTTT. The variable domain in full, completed from reference TRBV5-8 and TRBJ1-5, reads EAGVTQSPTHLIKTRGQQATLRCSPISGHTSVYWYQQALGLGLQFLLWYDEGEERNRGNFPPRFSGRQFPNYSSELNVNALELEDSALYLCASSLLNQPQHFGDGTRLSIL.

The genes are TRBV9 and TRBJ1-4; 11 nucleotides agree with TRBD1. The CDR3 covers 15 residues. V gave up 3 bases and J gave up 4 bases; unmatched junction bases: 2. Germline CDR1 and CDR2: SGDLS and YYNGEE. CDR3 loop: CASSGTGGINEKLFF. DNA for the CDR3: TGTGCCAGCAGCGGGACAGGGGGCATTAATGAAAAACTGTTTTTT.

The chain joins TRBV11-2 to TRBJ1-2; D possibly corresponds to TRBD1 (5 bases). The CDR3 spans 13 residues. The V gene lost 5 bases and the J gene lost 4 bases, with 11 bases spanning the gap. Germline V gene lookup returns CDR1 SGHAT and CDR2 FQNNGV. The CDR3 spells CASSPGGAYGYTF. In DNA, the CDR3 is TGTGCCAGCAGCCCCGGGGGAGCCTATGGCTACACCTTC. The full variable domain, rest sourced from reference TRBV11-2 and TRBJ1-2, is EAGVAQSPRYKIIEKRQSVAFWCNPISGHATLYWYQQILGQGPKLLIQFQNNGVVDDSQLPKDRFSAERLKGVDSTLKIQPAKLEDSAVYLCASSPGGAYGYTFGSGTRLTVV.

The rearrangement joins TRBV7-3 to TRBJ1-1; maybe TRBD1 (5 bases). The CDR3 consists of 15 residues. With 5 bases removed from V and 0 bases from J, the gap between germline ends came to 13 bases. CDR1 is SGHTA and CDR2 is FQGTGA in the germline V gene. The CDR3 DNA is TGTGCCAGCAGCCCGACCGACAGTGTGAACACTGAAGCTTTCTTT. Protein: CASSPTDSVNTEAFF.

This clone came up a few times. This chain connects TRBV6-6 to TRBJ1-6; D gene ambiguous. The CDR3 is 14 residues long. Germline V gives CDR1 MNHNY, CDR2 SVGAGI (reference sequence). V dropped 2 bases and J dropped 11 bases, with 13 bases sitting between them. The CDR3 region is CASSYPEGETPLHF. The CDR3 DNA reads as TGTGCCAGCAGTTACCCCGAGGGAGAAACACCCCTCCACTTT.

CDR3 in DNA: TGTGCCAGTAGTAAGCCGACCGGGACAGGGAACTATGGCTACACCTTC. Its translation: CASSKPTGTGNYGYTF. The chain employs TRBV19 and TRBJ1-2; the match to TRBD1 covers 9 bases. The trim removed 4 bases at V and 2 bases at J, leaving 8 bases unmatched. The CDR3 consists of 16 residues. Germline values: CDR1 LNHDA, CDR2 SQIVND (reference sequence).

This clone came up a few times. CDR3 amino acids: CASSTGQGDGYTF. CDR3 coding DNA: TGTGCCAGCAGTACCGGACAGGGAGATGGCTACACCTTC. This chain joins TRBV12-3 or TRBV12-4 and TRBJ1-2; 8 nucleotides agree with TRBD1. After removal of 5 bases from V and 6 bases from J, the junction contained 5 bases not matched to a gene. The CDR3 length is 13 residues.

The genes are TRBV6-1 and TRBJ2-3; 9 bases map to TRBD2. The J segment lost 4 bases and the V segment lost 1 base, leaving 12 bases of the junction unmatched. The CDR3 loop spans 18 amino acids. CDR1 and CDR2 (germline): MNHNS, SASEGT. CDR3 DNA: TGTGCCAGCAGTGAAGGTTCCTATAGCGGGAGCCTCTCAGATACGCAGTATTTT. Encoded protein: CASSEGSYSGSLSDTQYF.

The chain joins TRBV7-2 to TRBJ2-3; tentative D call: TRBD1 (5 bases). V was clipped by 1 base and J by 7 bases, with 12 bases between them. CDR1 and CDR2 (germline): SGHTA, FQGNSA. This CDR3 has 14 amino acids. The CDR3 bases are TGTGCCAGCAGCTTAGGTGGGGCCCTAAATACGCAGTATTTT. This gives the protein CASSLGGALNTQYF.

The chain carries TRBV6-5 and TRBJ1-1; 7 bases line up with TRBD1. This CDR3 spans 13 amino acids. CDR1 and CDR2 (germline): MNHEY, SVGAGI. V lost 6 bases, J lost 3 bases, and 4 bases stayed unmatched. The CDR3 DNA is TGTGCCAGCAGGAATACAGGGGACACTGAAGCTTTCTTT. Protein: CASRNTGDTEAFF.

The chain links TRBV10-2 to TRBJ1-6; D is ambiguous. Germline values: CDR1 WSHSY, CDR2 SAAADI. This CDR3 contains 14 residues. The V and J ends lost 2 bases and 4 bases respectively, with 6 bases between them. CDR3 coding DNA: TGCGCCAGCAGTGAGGGACTGTATAATTCACCCCTCCACTTT. Protein: CASSEGLYNSPLHF.

The chain joins TRBV27 to TRBJ1-2; D perhaps matches TRBD1 (6 bases). V was shortened by 8 bases and J by 5 bases, with 21 bases between the two germline ends. The germline CDR1 and CDR2 sequences are MNHEY and SMNVEV (reference sequence). The CDR3 sequence is 15 residues long. The CDR3 spells CASAKWGGGGYGYTF. In nucleotides, the CDR3 is TGTGCCAGCGCAAAGTGGGGGGGCGGTGGGTATGGCTACACCTTC.

This CDR3 is CASSLDGSLLTGELFF. In DNA, the CDR3 is TGTGCCAGCAGCTTAGATGGTTCCCTACTCACCGGGGAGCTGTTTTTT. The V and J genes are TRBV7-2 and TRBJ2-2; D call uncertain. Trimming stripped 1 base from V and 4 bases from J, with 13 bases between. This CDR3 is built from 16 residues. Germline values: CDR1 SGHTA, CDR2 FQGNSA.

The chain uses TRBV28 and TRBJ1-4; no firm D call. This CDR3 has 12 residues. Between the trimmed V and J ends, which lost 10 bases and 1 base, there was a span of 7 bases. Per the germline V gene, CDR1 is MDHEN and CDR2 is SYDVKM. CDR3 region: CATRQTNEKLFF. The CDR3 DNA follows: TGTGCCACTCGACAAACTAATGAAAAACTGTTTTTT. Drawing the rest from reference TRBV28 and TRBJ1-4, the complete variable domain is DVKVTQSSRYLVKRTGEKVFLECVQDMDHENMFWYRQDPGLGLRLIYFSYDVKMKEKGDIPEGYSVSREKKERFSLILESASTNQTSMYLCATRQTNEKLFFGSGTQLSVL.

This clone was found a few times. The chain combines TRBV4-2 with TRBJ2-1, with TRBD2 matching over 10 bases. CDR1 and CDR2 (germline): LGHNA, YNFKEQ. The CDR3 spans 16 residues. V shed 1 base and J 7 bases; nucleotides not matched to a gene: 7. The CDR3 nucleotides read TGTGCCAGCAGCCAAGCTAGCGGGGGTCGGGGGAATGAGCAGTTCTTC. This sequence encodes CASSQASGGRGNEQFF.

The chain is built from TRBV27 and TRBJ1-6; D is undetermined. The CDR3 has 14 residues. The V and J ends lost 3 bases and 8 bases respectively, with 11 bases between them. Germline V CDR1 and CDR2: MNHEY, SMNVEV (reference sequence). CDR3 in DNA: TGTGCCAGCAGTTTCGGGGTAGAACATTCACCCCTCCACTTT. Its protein product is CASSFGVEHSPLHF.

The genes are TRBV7-3 and TRBJ1-1, with a tentative D call TRBD1 (6 bases). With 2 bases removed from V and 1 base from J, the gap between germline ends came to 11 bases. Germline V gene lookup returns CDR1 SGHTA and CDR2 FQGTGA. The CDR3 consists of 15 residues. The CDR3 is CASSLGGAGNTEAFF. CDR3 coding DNA: TGTGCCAGCAGCTTAGGGGGCGCGGGGAACACTGAAGCTTTCTTT.